This T cell receptor (beta chain) was sequenced for a study of cytotoxic CD8 clonotypes in ibrutinib-treated CLL. Turning to the study itself: Mean per-sample yields comprised about 250,000 productive templates and fewer than 95,000 productive rearrangements.

Concerning this clone itself: Its antigen is undetermined.

CDR1 is SGHKS, CDR2 YYEKEE, per germline (reference sequence). The CDR3 runs 12 residues. V lost 2 bases to trimming and J lost 7 bases, with 6 bases between them. Study-wide findings and caveats: At the start, clonality exceeded age-matched healthy donors and followed circulating CD8+ T-cell counts.

The assay was immunoSEQ multiplex PCR, and TCRdb's table has in-frame clones only and misses some. Among approximately 70,000 clones listed, 90% were seen once. The sample consisted of PBMCs, taken after 12 months of ibrutinib treatment. The chain carries TRBV5-5 and TRBJ1-4; D not resolved. This TCR was recovered from a human donor with chronic lymphocytic leukemia. As DNA, the CDR3 is TGTGCCAGCAGCTTAGGCGTTGAAAAACTGTTTTTT. Amino acid sequence: CASSLGVEKLFF.